These 21 T cell receptor beta chains came from one sample sequenced in a study of blood T cell repertoires in COVID-19. Sequenced by immunoSEQ multiplex PCR; TCRdb stores in-frame clones only, minus some. The top ten clones hold 5.9% of a sample with roughly 200,000 clones, 85% to 90% of them seen once. Sequenced input: peripheral blood. The receptors come from a man older than 75 with acute or convalescent COVID-19.

V gene TRBV3-1 (or the pseudogene TRBV3-2) combines with J gene TRBJ2-3; no definite D call. The CDR3 spans 17 residues. V gave up 1 base and J gave up 2 bases, with 16 bases separating them. In germline, CDR1 is LGHDT, CDR2 YNNKEL (reference sequence). Written as DNA, the CDR3 is TGTGCCAGCAGCCAAGTATACAGCCATCAGAACACAGATACGCAGTATTTT. Residues: CASSQVYSHQNTDTQYF.

The chain's CDR3 is CASSRTRDRSNSPLHF. The CDR3 bases are TGTGCCAGCAGCCGCACCCGGGACAGGAGCAATTCACCCCTCCACTTT. The chain recombines TRBV3-1 (or the pseudogene TRBV3-2) with TRBJ1-6, with 8 bases aligning to TRBD1. The CDR3 loop spans 16 amino acids. The V gene's germline CDR1 is LGHDT and CDR2 YNNKEL (reference sequence). J was trimmed by 7 bases and V by 4 bases; bases with no gene match: 9.

The chain has TRBV7-2 and TRBJ2-3; D call uncertain. Germline V CDR1 and CDR2: SGHTA, FQGNSA. V lost 5 bases, J lost 0 bases, and 12 bases lay in between. The CDR3 loop spans 15 amino acids. The CDR3 nucleotides read TGTGCCAGCAGCGCGGCGACGATTAGCACAGATACGCAGTATTTT. Its protein product is CASSAATISTDTQYF.

This chain joins TRBV3-1 (or the pseudogene TRBV3-2) and TRBJ1-3; D unresolved. Trimming took 5 bases from V and 2 from J, leaving 13 bases between them. The CDR3 has 15 amino acids. Germline V CDR1 and CDR2: LGHDT, YNNKEL (reference sequence). The CDR3 loop reads CASSAVLGTGNTIYF. CDR3 sequence (DNA): TGTGCCAGCAGCGCGGTCTTAGGAACTGGAAACACCATATATTTT.

The chain uses TRBV27 and TRBJ2-7; TRBD2 aligns across 8 bases. CDR3 size: 15 residues. Germline V gene sequence: CDR1 MNHEY, CDR2 SMNVEV (reference sequence). Trimming cost V 8 bases and J 3 bases; bases outside gene matches: 12. Written as DNA, the CDR3 is TGTGCCAGCGGCCGAAAGGAGCGGGGGAACTACGAGCAGTACTTC. Amino acid sequence: CASGRKERGNYEQYF.

This clone has only one observation. CDR3 residues: CASSYQGRTEAFF. DNA for the CDR3: TGTGCCAGCAGTTATCAGGGGCGGACTGAAGCTTTCTTT. The chain uses TRBV6-1 and TRBJ1-1; a weak D match, TRBD1 (6 bases). The V gene's germline CDR1 is MNHNS and CDR2 SASEGT. V lost 5 bases, J lost 5 bases, and 12 bases lay in between. The CDR3 is 13 amino acids.

This CDR3 is CASSLWGQHSTNEKLFF. DNA of the CDR3: TGTGCCAGCAGTTTATGGGGACAGCATTCAACTAATGAAAAACTGTTTTTT. The chain combines TRBV28 with TRBJ1-4, with 7 bases identical to TRBD1. From germline, CDR1 is MDHEN and CDR2 SYDVKM. The ends lost 0 bases at V and 0 bases at J; junction bases unmatched: 4. The CDR3 runs 17 residues.

The rearrangement links TRBV18 to TRBJ2-1; 9 bases are a match to TRBD1. The CDR3 runs to 15 residues. CDR1 and CDR2 (germline): KGHSH, LQKENI. The trim removed 6 bases at V and 6 bases at J, leaving 9 bases unmatched. The CDR3 spells CASSPRTGEGNEQFF. CDR3 nucleotide sequence: TGTGCCAGCTCCCCAAGGACAGGGGAGGGCAATGAGCAGTTCTTC.

V gene TRBV7-8 combines with J gene TRBJ2-3, with TRBD1 matching 8 bases. Germline V gene data show CDR1 as SGHVS and CDR2 as FQNEAQ. V dropped 5 bases and J dropped 4; count of bases not matched to a gene: 5. The CDR3 sequence is 14 residues long. For the CDR3, the DNA is TGTGCCAGCAGCGAAAGACAGGGGTCAGATACGCAGTATTTT. Translating gives CASSERQGSDTQYF.

The chain links TRBV5-3 to TRBJ2-7; D not resolved. TRBV5-3 is given ORF status, its function remaining uncertain. Trimming removed 1 base at V and 5 bases at J, with 7 bases between. The CDR3 contains 12 residues. CDR3 region: CARSLPHHEQYV. The DNA for the CDR3 is TGTGCCAGAAGCTTGCCCCATCACGAGCAGTACGTC.

J is TRBJ1-1 and V is TRBV2, with D perhaps TRBD1 (6 bases). Between the trimmed V and J ends, which lost 4 bases and 4 bases, there was a span of 7 bases. Germline V gene lookup returns CDR1 SNHLY and CDR2 FYNNEI. The CDR3 spans 12 residues. DNA of the CDR3: TGTGCCAGCAGTGGAGGGGGCACTGAAGCTTTCTTT. It yields the protein CASSGGGTEAFF.

The V gene is TRBV6-5, the J gene TRBJ1-3, with D possibly matching TRBD1 (5 bases). V was pared by 0 bases and J by 0 bases, with 9 bases between. The germline V gene has CDR1 MNHEY and CDR2 SVGAGI. This CDR3 has 16 residues. CDR3 in amino acids: CASSYSYRSSGNTIYF. CDR3 nucleotides: TGTGCCAGCAGTTACTCGTACAGGAGCTCTGGAAACACCATATATTTT.

As to this clone: Other nucleotide sequences from this sample produce the same CDR3. This rearrangement joins TRBV27 to TRBJ1-5; D possibly corresponds to TRBD1 (6 bases). CDR1 is MNHEY, CDR2 SMNVEV, per germline (reference sequence). V lost 8 bases and J 2 bases, leaving 10 bases between the germline ends. The CDR3 runs to 13 residues. The DNA of the CDR3 is TGTGCCAGCCGTCGGACAGGCAATCAGCCCCAGCATTTT. Protein sequence: CASRRTGNQPQHF.

V gene TRBV4-2 combines with J gene TRBJ2-7; the match to TRBD2 covers 8 bases. Germline V gives CDR1 LGHNA, CDR2 YNFKEQ. This CDR3 comprises 17 residues. The J segment lost 6 bases and the V segment lost 0 bases, leaving 13 bases of the junction unmatched. The CDR3 DNA reads as TGTGCCAGCAGCCAAGATTTTTCGGGAGGGCCACTCTCCGAGCAGTACGTC. Translated, it gives CASSQDFSGGPLSEQYV.

The chain uses TRBV29-1 and TRBJ2-7, with TRBD1 identical over 8 bases. CDR1 is SQVTM and CDR2 is ANQGSEA in the germline V gene. CDR3 length: 14 residues. The J segment lost 6 bases and the V segment lost 4 bases, leaving 11 bases of the junction unmatched. The CDR3 is CSVGLVGQAPEQYF. The CDR3 DNA reads as TGCAGCGTTGGGTTAGTGGGACAGGCTCCCGAGCAGTACTTC.

The rearrangement links TRBV15 to TRBJ2-5, with 7 bases that match TRBD1. Germline V gene lookup returns CDR1 LNHNV and CDR2 YYDKDF (reference sequence). J was trimmed by 5 bases and V by 8 bases; bases with no gene match: 14. This CDR3 has 15 residues. The CDR3 region has the DNA TGTGCCACCGGGCAGGGGGTACAGGGGTTGGAGACCCAGTACTTC. This gives the protein CATGQGVQGLETQYF.

This clone was observed a few times. The rearrangement joins TRBV10-1 to TRBJ2-3; 7 bases agree with TRBD2. The CDR3 sequence is 16 residues long. Germline assignment: CDR1 WNHNN and CDR2 SYGVQD (reference sequence). J was trimmed by 1 base and V by 2 bases; bases with no gene match: 6. The CDR3 loop is CASSELAARGTDTQYF. The CDR3 DNA is TGCGCCAGCAGTGAGCTAGCGGCAAGGGGCACAGATACGCAGTATTTT.

This clone was seen a single time. This chain links TRBV28 with TRBJ1-5; 7 nucleotides align to TRBD1. The V gene's germline CDR1 is MDHEN and CDR2 SYDVKM. After removal of 7 bases from V and 5 bases from J, the junction contained 11 bases not matched to a gene. The CDR3 is 15 amino acids. Here the CDR3 DNA reads TGTGCCAGCACCGGACAGGCCGGACCCTATCAGCCCCAGCATTTT. The encoded protein is CASTGQAGPYQPQHF.

In this sample, this clone turned up once. This chain joins TRBV11-3 and TRBJ2-1; the match to TRBD2 covers 7 bases. The CDR3 covers 15 residues. Unmatched junction bases numbered 7, after V lost 1 base and J lost 7 bases. The germline CDR1 and CDR2 sequences are SGHNT and YENEEA. The CDR3 reads CASSLGAGAINEQFF. The CDR3 coding sequence is TGTGCCAGCAGCTTAGGGGCGGGAGCGATTAATGAGCAGTTCTTC.

In the case of this clone: At one of its ends the junction is not consistent with the germline gene, which may arise from a read error. The V and J genes are TRBV3-1 (or the pseudogene TRBV3-2) and TRBJ2-1; perhaps TRBD2 as D (5 bases). The CDR3 contains 13 residues. Germline V gene data show CDR1 as LGHDT and CDR2 as YNNKEL (reference sequence). CDR3 protein: CASSQTDSTLMIF. The CDR3, as DNA: TGTGCCAGCAGCCAAACGGACTCCACACTAATGATCTTC.

The chain uses TRBV5-1 and TRBJ2-3; 14 bases map to TRBD2. Germline CDR1 reads SGHRS; CDR2 reads YFSETQ. V was clipped by 3 bases and J by 0 bases; unmatched bases: 18. The CDR3 contains 22 residues. For the CDR3, the DNA is TGCGCCAGCAGCTCGTGGGGAGGGGGACTAGCGGGAGAAGGCCCTAGCACAGATACGCAGTATTTT. Translation gives CASSSWGGGLAGEGPSTDTQYF.